This TCR beta chain derives from a study of cytomegalovirus exposure and HLA in healthy donors (dated by TCRdb to 2016 to 2017). In terms of the full investigation: An earlier analysis of approximately 600 of the donors reported 276 Gb of sequence data and 117 million unique TCR beta sequences from around 200 million T cells. Donor age, sex, ethnicity and CMV serostatus were compiled alongside the repertoire data. About 280 gigabases of sequencing data and tens of millions of unique TCR sequences made up an early release that covered over 550 HLA-typed donors. To predict cytomegalovirus infection status, the study brought together high-throughput TCR immunosequencing, statistical association of individual TCRs with disease status, and machine learning. In the later analysis, no new phenotypic data were used to find candidate immune exposures; instead, reliance was placed on TCR beta sequences and their occurrence across donors. The study aimed to test whether cataloging public T cell receptors could reveal signatures of past pathogen exposure. In a later genetic analysis, genome-wide SNP genotypes for about 55% of the 666 donors were used, and that subset was treated as a discovery cohort. Of the 398 genotyped donors, 65% to 90% fell in the genetic ancestry cluster associated with self-reported Caucasian donors. Both class I and class II loci were covered by HLA typing, at four-digit resolution. The study profiled the T cell repertoires of hundreds of subjects by immunosequencing and related them to cytomegalovirus serostatus. Roughly 5 DR-DQ haplotypes were treated as single units for association and clustering because of strong linkage in the cohort. Along with the approximately 700-subject first cohort, a separate validation cohort of over 90 different subjects was used. A later analysis re-analyzed previously published TCR beta repertoires from approximately 700 donors and added high-resolution HLA genotyping to study TCR occurrence patterns. All discovery cohort repertoires had been generated on a single sequencing platform. Across around 400 genotyped donors of the cohort, an average of approximately 240,000 unique TCR beta nucleotide sequences per donor were sequenced, and approximately 19% of those sequences were non-productive. An earlier analysis of about 600 of the donors used high-throughput TCR beta sequencing to judge whether each TCR beta V gene segment behaved as functional or pseudogenic. Typing coverage differed by locus: A, B, C, DRB1 and DQB1 were typed in about 620-640 donors, DQA1 in 522, DPA1 in approximately 610, and DPB1 in roughly 450.

Overall study outcomes, separate from this receptor: According to the authors, the approach could potentially be generalized to other disease states and immunological phenotypes. Three of the identified cytomegalovirus-associated TCR beta chains were confirmed in vitro to be specific for cytomegalovirus antigens. Most CMV-associated TCR beta chains appeared to be HLA-restricted in a later analysis, and the HLA associations seemed to be driven largely by CMV exposure. Most TCR sequences were observed very rarely across donors, whereas some public TCRs were present in many individuals. HLA typing was unavailable for some donors at each locus, so association tests used only the typed subset. Immune exposure information for the cohort was limited to CMV serostatus. Assigning TCR associations to individual alleles was difficult when HLA alleles, especially DR and DQ, strongly co-occurred. At a false discovery rate of 0.05, a later analysis linked under 20,000 TCR beta sequences to specific HLA alleles. The study listed 150 to 200 TCR beta chains as associated with cytomegalovirus. An association between a missense DCLRE1C variant and V-gene and J-gene trimming of TCR beta chains was found in a later genetic analysis and replicated in an independent cohort. A further reported finding was that TCR beta sequences accurately predicted the HLA-A and HLA-B alleles for most subjects in the first cohort. According to a later genetic analysis, donors in an Asian-associated ancestry cluster had fewer N-insertions in productive TCRs than the approximately 670-donor mean. In a later analysis, the rate of TCR association differed among HLA loci, with DRB1 alleles having the most associated TCRs and HLA-C alleles having the fewest. A later analysis found that HLA-associated TCR beta chains were more clonally expanded and had lower generation probabilities than equally common non-associated chains. In this cohort, only TCR beta chains were sequenced, and detectable features were limited by the absence of alpha or paired-chain data. In an earlier analysis of about 540 of the donors, most TCR beta V segments were observed in productive rearrangements about 87% or about 30% of the time, broadly matching IMGT annotations. A cluster of highly shared sequence variants was judged likely to be a technical artifact of the sequencing pipeline. The presence/absence analyses assumed that sequencing depth was roughly uniform across donors, and that assumption may not be true. Correlated functional status among segregating V segments might reflect linkage disequilibrium, but an unknown experimental factor could not be ruled out. Because counts were too low, more than 15 rarely observed V segments, including chromosome 9 orphons, were excluded from the earlier analysis of about 500 of the donors. In both the original and validation cohorts, the classifier was reported to diagnose cytomegalovirus status with high specificity and sensitivity. A later analysis reported that several top co-occurrence clusters appeared linked to parvovirus B19, influenza, CMV and Epstein-Barr virus. Some IMGT-functional V segments, including TRBV6-2 and TRBV6-3, could not be told apart with the 87-base-pair reads, so those segments were excluded.

On this clone: Its antigen specificity is not known. There are no base qualities to consult, and no much larger clone falls within one base.

The V and J ends are trimmed by 6 bases and 4 bases, leaving 15 bases between them. The CDR3, cysteine through phenylalanine, is 14 amino acids long. The only DNA kept is the CDR3, 42 bases in frame from the first base. The germline V gene sets CDR1 to MDHEN and CDR2 to SYDVKM. Library preparation employed the immunoSEQ multiplex PCR assay. For the multiplex PCR, a mixture combining 60 forward primers for TCR Vbeta segments and 13 reverse primers for TCR Jbeta segments was used. A multiplex PCR assay on genomic DNA amplified the CDR3 region of rearranged TCR beta genes. Amplified TCR beta libraries were sequenced as 87-base-pair reads on the Illumina HiSeq System. Per the original workflow: A later analysis counted around 72 million unique TCR beta chains across the 670 or so repertoires, and 9.5 million to 11 million of these chains were shared by at least two donors. Raw reads were error-corrected and collapsed into unique sequences with a nearest-neighbor algorithm that merged closely related sequences to remove PCR and sequencing errors. To assign V, D and J gene segments, CDR3 sequences were aligned to IMGT reference sequences. Each retained sequence needed at least a six-nucleotide match to both a V gene segment and a J gene segment. Rearrangements were classified as productive when the CDR3 lacked stop codons and remained in frame with V and J, and all other rearrangements were classified as non-productive. Following IMGT convention, CDR3 was defined as the stretch from the second conserved V-encoded cysteine to the conserved J-encoded phenylalanine. Sequences without an unambiguous match to a single V gene segment were excluded from the earlier analysis of over 500 of the donors. In an earlier analysis of roughly 500 of the donors, V segments were called functional above 56.7% productive rearrangements and were called segregating when the between-donor standard deviation exceeded 5%. A statistical classification framework was developed to diagnose cytomegalovirus status using the catalog of TCR beta chain sequences. V and J gene assignment, in a later analysis, came from comparing TCR nucleotide sequences with IMGT/GENE-DB human TR gene sequences. A later analysis assigned CDR3 sequences and most-parsimonious VDJ recombination scenarios with the TCRdist pipeline. In a later analysis, every TCR beta chain was defined by the combination of its CDR3 amino acid sequence and its V-gene family, and reads without a unique V-gene family were dropped. To address suspected cross-contamination and a sequencing artifact, a later analysis removed several hundred highly shared, low-generation-probability nucleotide sequences. A later analysis calculated a clonal expansion index for each public chain from normalized within-repertoire ranks of inferred template counts. In a later analysis, generation probabilities were computed using a VDJ recombination model fitted to out-of-frame rearrangements, and the results were checked against IGoR. In a later analysis, hypergeometric tests were used to score TCR-TCR, TCR-HLA and TCR-CMV co-occurrence, with a repertoire-size bias correction applied to TCR pairs. False discovery rates were estimated in a later analysis by permuting HLA or CMV assignments 20 times. In a later analysis, co-occurring TCRs were grouped using DBSCAN, with TCRdist sequence similarity added in when clustering inside HLA-allele-positive subsets. For co-occurrence clustering, repertoires with fewer than 30,000 or more than 120,000 public chains were excluded, along with several repertoires with anomalous nucleotide sharing. Drawn from immuneACCESS, this table holds only the in-frame rearrangements with V and J called that TCRdb kept. Clones are partly lost; checked studies trace under half to an unresolved V gene and leave the rest unexplained. That table is the source of V, J and clone size, and D and trimming were worked out from the DNA. The table for this sample lists 110,000 or so clones; 82% of them were counted only once. The top ten clones comprise nearly 2.5% of the sample.

The cohort comprised around 690 healthy bone marrow donors. All cohort members were sampled while nominally healthy, although unrecorded immune exposures were likely present. The donor tested CMV seronegative and was one of the 352 seronegative cohort members. Each donor provided a peripheral blood sample, and peripheral blood mononuclear cells were used for TCR beta sequencing. The Qiagen DNeasy Blood Extraction Kit was used to extract genomic DNA from the blood cell samples. The receptor was derived from a woman aged 18-29 years in good health and CMV-seronegative. The sequencing input was PBMCs. The chain was built from TRBV28 and TRBJ1-2, with a weak D call of TRBD1 (5 bases match). CDR3 reads: CASSPPQGGYGYTF. The nucleotide sequence is TGTGCCAGCAGCCCGCCCCAGGGTGGCTATGGCTACACCTTC.